The 14 T cell receptor beta chains given below trace back to one sample, sequenced in a study of cytomegalovirus exposure and HLA in healthy donors. The PCR was carried out with 60 Vbeta primers and 13 Jbeta primers. The assay was immunoSEQ multiplex PCR, and TCRdb's table has in-frame clones only and misses some. The table lists 200,000 or so clones, roughly 80% of them singletons. Sequencing input: PBMCs. The receptors shown here come from a man in his forties in good health and CMV-seronegative.

V and J are TRBV4-3 and TRBJ1-2; D gene unclear. Trimming pared 0 bases from V and 7 bases from J, leaving 12 bases between. This CDR3 region has 14 residues. Germline V gene data show CDR1 as LGHNA and CDR2 as YSLEER. The CDR3 region has the DNA TGCGCCAGCAGCCAAGATCCGGGTAGTTCTGGCTACACCTTC. This translates into CASSQDPGSSGYTF.

The V gene is TRBV7-6, the J gene TRBJ2-2, with 7 bases fitting TRBD1. The ends lost 2 bases at V and 10 bases at J; junction bases unmatched: 4. The germline gives CDR1 SGHVS, CDR2 FNYEAQ. The CDR3 runs 13 residues. This CDR3 is CASSLRQGSELFF. The CDR3 DNA follows: TGTGCCAGCAGCTTAAGACAGGGCTCGGAGCTGTTTTTT.

This chain links TRBV30 with TRBJ2-1; 15 nucleotides agree with TRBD2. CDR3 length equals 16 residues. Per germline, CDR1 GTSNPN and CDR2 SVGIG (reference sequence). The junction had 11 bases not matched to a gene; V was cut back by 4 bases and J by 10 bases. This chain's CDR3 is CAWTPGLAGGRVEQFF. The CDR3 DNA reads TGTGCCTGGACGCCGGGACTAGCGGGAGGCCGGGTCGAGCAGTTCTTC.

The chain joins TRBV7-8 to TRBJ1-6; 8 bases match TRBD1. CDR1 SGHVS and CDR2 FQNEAQ come from the germline V gene. Germline trimming cut 5 bases from V and 8 bases from J; bases unmatched to any gene: 5. The CDR3 covers 14 residues. The CDR3 region is CASSRGTGYSPLHF. CDR3 sequence (DNA): TGTGCCAGCAGCCGCGGGACAGGATATTCACCCCTCCACTTT.

V gene TRBV5-1 combines with J gene TRBJ2-7, with D perhaps TRBD1 (6 bases). CDR3 length: 17 residues. Germline loops: CDR1 SGHRS, CDR2 YFSETQ. Trimming removed 2 bases from V and 0 bases from J, with 18 bases in between. The CDR3 DNA sequence: TGCGCCAGCAGCTTCAGGGCGACAGGCGCTAACTCCTACGAGCAGTACTTC. Protein product: CASSFRATGANSYEQYF.

This clone was observed a handful of times. Relative to the germline gene, one junction end is altered; a read error may explain this. The chain links TRBV7-9 to TRBJ2-3, with a weak D call TRBD1 (6 bases). Germline V gene lookup returns CDR1 SEHNR and CDR2 FQNEAQ (reference sequence). The CDR3 sequence is 14 residues long. The CDR3 region has the DNA TGTTCCAGCAGCCGAGGACAGAGCACAGATACGCAGTATTTT. Residues: CSSSRGQSTDTQYF.

V gene TRBV19 combines with J gene TRBJ1-5; no firm D call. The CDR3 is 15 amino acids. The germline CDR1 and CDR2 sequences are LNHDA and SQIVND (reference sequence). V was shortened by 6 bases and J by 1 base, with 13 bases between the two germline ends. CDR3 protein: CASSLTRRSNQPQHF. CDR3 bases: TGTGCCAGTAGCCTAACTCGGAGGAGCAATCAGCCCCAGCATTTT.

The chain links TRBV9 to TRBJ2-1; D not certain. Germline V lookup: CDR1 SGDLS, CDR2 YYNGEE. V lost 1 base, J lost 4 bases, and 6 bases lay in between. The CDR3 length is 13 residues. The CDR3 is CASSVYGYNEQFF. For the CDR3, the DNA is TGTGCCAGCAGCGTATACGGTTACAATGAGCAGTTCTTC.

The chain links TRBV19 to TRBJ1-1; 9 bases map to TRBD1. V was pared by 3 bases and J by 4 bases, with 3 bases of the junction left unmatched. Germline CDR1 LNHDA, CDR2 SQIVND (reference sequence). The CDR3 runs to 14 residues. The CDR3 region has the DNA TGTGCCAGTAGTATGGGGACAGGGCGCACTGAAGCTTTCTTT. This sequence encodes CASSMGTGRTEAFF.

This clone occurred once. The rearrangement joins TRBV7-9 to TRBJ2-2, with 10 bases matching TRBD1. V gave up 10 bases and J gave up 6 bases; unmatched junction bases: 11. Germline values: CDR1 SEHNR, CDR2 FQNEAQ (reference sequence). The CDR3 runs to 15 residues. The CDR3 region is CATSVGQGISGELFF. In nucleotides, the CDR3 is TGTGCCACCTCCGTGGGACAGGGGATCTCCGGGGAGCTGTTTTTT.

The chain carries TRBV27 and TRBJ2-2, with 7 bases that match TRBD2. There are 14 residues in the CDR3. V shed 4 bases and J 6 bases; nucleotides not matched to a gene: 5. Per the germline V gene, CDR1 is MNHEY and CDR2 is SMNVEV (reference sequence). CDR3 nucleotides: TGTGCCAGCAGTTGGGGGAGGGCCCCCGGGGAGCTGTTTTTT. This translates into CASSWGRAPGELFF.

The V and J genes are TRBV5-1 and TRBJ1-3, with D uncertain. This CDR3 is 15 amino acids long. Trimming cost V 0 bases and J 0 bases, with 7 bases left between them. The germline V gene encodes CDR1 SGHRS and CDR2 YFSETQ. The CDR3 sequence is CASSLDHSSGNTIYF. The CDR3 nucleotides read TGCGCCAGCAGCTTGGACCACAGCTCTGGAAACACCATATATTTT.

This clone has just one count. The genes are TRBV18 and TRBJ1-3; the D is unclear. V lost 0 bases and J lost 4, with 10 bases in between. The V gene's germline CDR1 is KGHSH and CDR2 LQKENI. CDR3 length equals 15 residues. CDR3 amino acids: CASSPPAQPGNTIYF. The CDR3 nucleotides are TGTGCCAGCTCACCACCAGCACAGCCCGGAAACACCATATATTTT.

Only one count was recorded for this clone. The genes are TRBV2 and TRBJ2-1; a possible D gene is TRBD2 (6 bases). The CDR3 covers 13 residues. Per the germline V gene, CDR1 is SNHLY and CDR2 is FYNNEI. Trimming pared 8 bases from V and 3 bases from J, leaving 11 bases between. CDR3 loop: CASSRDFYNEQFF. The DNA of the CDR3 is TGTGCCAGCTCCCGGGACTTCTACAATGAGCAGTTCTTC.